This T cell receptor (beta chain) stems from a study of T cells after posttransplantation cyclophosphamide. Control samples came 1 year after myeloablative marrow transplants with methotrexate plus calcineurin inhibitor. Clones were sequenced by immunoSEQ multiplex PCR, and TCRdb holds only the in-frame ones, with some missing. Found here are about 22,000 clones, around 92% of them singletons; the top ten hold around 8%. Points from the study as a whole: Later blood repertoires were often dominated by clones from the donor CD8+ memory compartment. Recipient CMV seropositivity and CMV reactivation strongly tracked TRB clonality.

A note on this clone: The antigen remains undetermined.

The CDR3 contains 12 residues. V shed 3 bases and J shed 7 bases, with 7 bases lying between them. Germline lookup yields CDR1 SNHLY and CDR2 FYNNEI. This sequence was found in a female patient between 50 and 59 years old who received an allogeneic stem cell transplant from an unrelated donor, was CMV-positive, and had chronic GVHD only. Some T cells may arise from the graft donor. The material sequenced was PBMCs, taken after an allogeneic stem cell transplant with a calcineurin inhibitor and methotrexate. The V call is TRBV2, the J call TRBJ2-1; tentative D call: TRBD1 (6 bases). This CDR3 reads CASSEDRNEQFF. The CDR3, as DNA: TGTGCCAGCAGTGAGGACAGAAATGAGCAGTTCTTC.